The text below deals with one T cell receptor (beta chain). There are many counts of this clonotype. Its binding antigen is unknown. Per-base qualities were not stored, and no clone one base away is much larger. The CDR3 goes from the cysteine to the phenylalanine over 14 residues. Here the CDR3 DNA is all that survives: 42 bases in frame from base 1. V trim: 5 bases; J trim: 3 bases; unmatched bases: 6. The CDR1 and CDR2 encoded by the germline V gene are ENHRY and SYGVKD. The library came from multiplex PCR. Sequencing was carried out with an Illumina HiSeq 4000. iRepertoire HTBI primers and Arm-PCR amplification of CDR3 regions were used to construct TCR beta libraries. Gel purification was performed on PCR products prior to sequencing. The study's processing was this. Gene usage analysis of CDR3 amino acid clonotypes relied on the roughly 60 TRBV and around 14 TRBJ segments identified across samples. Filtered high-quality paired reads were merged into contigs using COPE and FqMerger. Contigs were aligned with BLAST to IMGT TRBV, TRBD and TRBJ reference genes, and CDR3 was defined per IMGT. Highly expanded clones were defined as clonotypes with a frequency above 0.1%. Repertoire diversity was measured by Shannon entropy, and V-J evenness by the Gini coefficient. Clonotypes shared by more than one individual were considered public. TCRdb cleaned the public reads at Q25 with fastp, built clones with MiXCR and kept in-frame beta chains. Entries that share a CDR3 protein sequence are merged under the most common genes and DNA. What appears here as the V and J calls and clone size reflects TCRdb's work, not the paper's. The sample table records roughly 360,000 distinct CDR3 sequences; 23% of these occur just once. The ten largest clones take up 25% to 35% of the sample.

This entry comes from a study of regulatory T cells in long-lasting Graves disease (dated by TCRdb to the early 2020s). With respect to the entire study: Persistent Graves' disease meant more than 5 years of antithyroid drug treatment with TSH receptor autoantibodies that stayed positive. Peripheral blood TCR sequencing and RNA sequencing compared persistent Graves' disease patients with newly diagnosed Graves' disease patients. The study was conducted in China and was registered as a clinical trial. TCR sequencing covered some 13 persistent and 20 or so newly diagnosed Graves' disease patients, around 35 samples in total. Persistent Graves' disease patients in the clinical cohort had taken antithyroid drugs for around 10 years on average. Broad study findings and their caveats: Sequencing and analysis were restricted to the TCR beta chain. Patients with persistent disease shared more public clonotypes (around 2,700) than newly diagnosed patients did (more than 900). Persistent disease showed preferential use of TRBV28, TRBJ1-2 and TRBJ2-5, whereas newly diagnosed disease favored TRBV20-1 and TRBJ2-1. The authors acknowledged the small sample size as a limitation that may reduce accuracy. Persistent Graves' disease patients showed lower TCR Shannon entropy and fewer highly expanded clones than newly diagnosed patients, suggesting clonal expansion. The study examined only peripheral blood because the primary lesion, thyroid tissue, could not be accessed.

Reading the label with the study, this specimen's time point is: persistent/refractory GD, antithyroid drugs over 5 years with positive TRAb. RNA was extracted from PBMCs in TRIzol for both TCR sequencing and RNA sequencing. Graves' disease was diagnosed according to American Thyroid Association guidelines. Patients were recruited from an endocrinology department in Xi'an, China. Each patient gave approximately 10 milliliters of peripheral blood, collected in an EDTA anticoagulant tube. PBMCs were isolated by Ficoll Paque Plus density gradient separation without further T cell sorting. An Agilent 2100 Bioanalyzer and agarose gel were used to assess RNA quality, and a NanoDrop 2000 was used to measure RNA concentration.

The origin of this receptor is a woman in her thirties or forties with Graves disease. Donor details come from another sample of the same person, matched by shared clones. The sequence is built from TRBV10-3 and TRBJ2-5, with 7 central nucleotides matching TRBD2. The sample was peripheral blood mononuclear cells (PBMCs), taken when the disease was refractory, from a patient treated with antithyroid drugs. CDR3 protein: CAISRSGGEETQYF. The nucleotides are TGTGCCATCAGTCGATCTGGGGGGGAAGAGACCCAGTACTTC.